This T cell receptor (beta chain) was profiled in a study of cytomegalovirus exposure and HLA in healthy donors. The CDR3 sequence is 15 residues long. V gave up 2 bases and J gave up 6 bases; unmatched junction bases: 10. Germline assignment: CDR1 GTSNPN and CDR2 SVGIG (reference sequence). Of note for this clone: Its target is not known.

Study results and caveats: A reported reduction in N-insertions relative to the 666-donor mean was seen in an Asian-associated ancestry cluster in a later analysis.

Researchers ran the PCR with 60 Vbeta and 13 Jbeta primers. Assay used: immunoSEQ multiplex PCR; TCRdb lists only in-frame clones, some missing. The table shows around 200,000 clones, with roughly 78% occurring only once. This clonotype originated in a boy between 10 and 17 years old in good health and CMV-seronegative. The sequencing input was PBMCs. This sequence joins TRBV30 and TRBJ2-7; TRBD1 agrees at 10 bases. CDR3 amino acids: CAWSNRDRGMIEQYF. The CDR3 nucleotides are TGTGCCTGGAGTAACCGGGACAGGGGAATGATCGAGCAGTACTTC.